This entry lists 30 T cell receptor beta chains sequenced from one sample in a study of shared clonotypes between healthy human individuals. Sequencing was performed with immunoSEQ multiplex PCR; in TCRdb, only in-frame clones are kept and a portion is missing. This sample yields about 2 million clones, of which 95% are seen a single time; approximately 0.13% belongs to the top ten. The specimen sequenced was naive CD4+ T cells sorted from blood. Subset denoted: CD45RA+ positively selected. The receptors were sampled from a man in his late teens or twenties in good health.

This chain connects TRBV7-9 to TRBJ1-2, with unresolved D. The CDR3 length is 13 residues. V was pared by 3 bases and J by 4 bases, with 9 bases between. Germline V gives CDR1 SEHNR, CDR2 FQNEAQ (reference sequence). The CDR3 region is CASSLIGFYGYTF. The CDR3 DNA follows: TGTGCCAGCAGCTTGATAGGGTTCTATGGCTACACCTTC.

Comments on this clone: The same CDR3 arises from other DNA sequences in this sample as well. J is TRBJ1-3 and V is TRBV9; D is possibly TRBD1 (6 bases). Germline V gives CDR1 SGDLS, CDR2 YYNGEE. The V and J ends lost 3 bases and 0 bases respectively, with 7 bases between them. This CDR3 region has 14 residues. This CDR3 reads CASSAQGSGNTIYF. CDR3 nucleotides: TGTGCCAGCAGCGCACAGGGCTCTGGAAACACCATATATTTT.

The genes are TRBV5-1 and TRBJ1-1, with D perhaps TRBD1 (6 bases). Per the germline V gene, CDR1 is SGHRS and CDR2 is YFSETQ. The CDR3 is 14 amino acids. V lost 4 bases to trimming and J lost 0 bases, with 10 bases between them. The CDR3 is CASSTDSLNTEAFF. The DNA for the CDR3 is TGCGCCAGCAGCACGGACAGCCTGAACACTGAAGCTTTCTTT.

The V call is TRBV6-5, the J call TRBJ2-3; 7 bases align to TRBD1. There are 15 residues in the CDR3. CDR1 is MNHEY, CDR2 SVGAGI, per germline. V lost 1 base, J lost 6 bases, and 7 bases stayed unmatched. Here the CDR3 reads CASSYLGTEEDTQYF. CDR3 coding DNA: TGTGCCAGCAGTTACTTGGGGACAGAAGAGGATACGCAGTATTTT.

This chain links TRBV5-1 with TRBJ1-1; D may be TRBD1 (5 bases). This CDR3 comprises 15 residues. The ends were cut back, 4 bases at V and 1 base at J, with 14 bases in the middle. CDR1 is SGHRS and CDR2 is YFSETQ in the germline V gene. This chain's CDR3 is CASSPGTSWNTEAFF. DNA for the CDR3: TGCGCCAGCAGCCCCGGGACTTCTTGGAACACTGAAGCTTTCTTT.

This clone was seen once. V gene TRBV19 combines with J gene TRBJ2-3; D might be TRBD2 (5 bases). Trimming stripped 5 bases from V and 3 bases from J, with 6 bases between. CDR1 LNHDA and CDR2 SQIVND come from the germline V gene (reference sequence). This CDR3 is 12 amino acids long. The CDR3 is CASSEGTDTQYF. The CDR3 DNA follows: TGTGCCAGTAGTGAGGGAACAGATACGCAGTATTTT.

The genes are TRBV29-1 and TRBJ1-3, with no clear D. Germline V lookup: CDR1 SQVTM, CDR2 ANQGSEA. The CDR3 loop spans 14 amino acids. Trimming shortened V by 3 bases and J by 2 bases, and 11 bases separated the two germline ends. The CDR3: CSVDNGLPGNTIYF. The CDR3 DNA follows: TGCAGCGTTGATAACGGCCTACCTGGAAACACCATATATTTT.

The V call is TRBV7-9, the J call TRBJ2-2; D not resolved. The V gene lost 8 bases and the J gene lost 4 bases, with 8 bases spanning the gap. The CDR3 contains 12 residues. CDR1 is SEHNR and CDR2 is FQNEAQ in the germline V gene (reference sequence). The CDR3 bases are TGTGCCAGCCGCCCGGCCACCGGGGAGCTGTTTTTT. The encoded protein is CASRPATGELFF.

V usage is TRBV27 and J usage is TRBJ2-2; D is tentatively TRBD1 or TRBD2 (5 bases each). This CDR3 has 15 residues. The germline CDR1 and CDR2 sequences are MNHEY and SMNVEV (reference sequence). The ends were cut back, 6 bases at V and 1 base at J, with 12 bases in the middle. The CDR3 loop is CASRPGTENTGELFF. DNA for the CDR3: TGTGCCAGCAGGCCCGGGACGGAGAACACCGGGGAGCTGTTTTTT.

V is TRBV11-3 and J is TRBJ2-1, with D uncertain. Germline loops: CDR1 SGHNT, CDR2 YENEEA. CDR3 size: 12 residues. Trimming removed 3 bases at V and 5 bases at J, with 5 bases between. The CDR3: CASSFRDNEQFF. The CDR3 region has the DNA TGTGCCAGCAGCTTTAGGGACAATGAGCAGTTCTTC.

V and J are TRBV10-2 and TRBJ1-3, with TRBD1 as a possible D gene (5 bases). The length of the CDR3 is 17 residues. Germline CDR1 and CDR2: WSHSY and SAAADI. Deletions cut 0 bases from V and 0 bases from J, with 12 bases between. DNA for the CDR3: TGCGCCAGCAGTGAGTCTGGAGGGGTCGGCTCTGGAAACACCATATATTTT. Amino acid sequence: CASSESGGVGSGNTIYF.

This clone has only a few counts. The rearrangement links TRBV7-9 to TRBJ2-1; 8 bases agree with TRBD2. The V segment lost 6 bases and the J segment 16 bases; nucleotides outside the gene matches: 14. Per the germline V gene, CDR1 is SEHNR and CDR2 is FQNEAQ (reference sequence). This CDR3 has 13 amino acids. CDR3 loop: CASSSVTSGRKFF. The DNA of the CDR3 is TGTGCCAGCAGTTCCGTTACCAGCGGGAGAAAATTCTTC.

This sequence joins TRBV7-2 and TRBJ2-1; D gene unclear. V was pared by 5 bases and J by 5 bases, with 10 bases between. Per germline, CDR1 SGHTA and CDR2 FQGNSA. The CDR3 contains 13 residues. DNA for the CDR3: TGTGCCAGCAGCATATACACCCACAATGAGCAGTTCTTC. This sequence encodes CASSIYTHNEQFF.

This chain connects TRBV28 to TRBJ2-1; D gene ambiguous. V was shortened by 3 bases and J by 11 bases, with 11 bases between the two germline ends. The CDR3 is 12 residues long. Germline V CDR1 and CDR2: MDHEN, SYDVKM. The CDR3 spells CASSFWTGQQFF. The CDR3 DNA is TGTGCCAGCAGTTTCTGGACCGGGCAGCAGTTCTTC.

The rearrangement joins TRBV5-1 to TRBJ2-7; TRBD2 matches 8 bases. This CDR3 spans 12 amino acids. Germline trimming cut 5 bases from V and 7 bases from J; bases unmatched to any gene: 5. Germline lookup yields CDR1 SGHRS and CDR2 YFSETQ. The CDR3 region has the DNA TGCGCCAGCAGGGGAGCGGGAGTTGAGCAGTACTTC. Its translation: CASRGAGVEQYF. Variable domain in full (rest from reference TRBV5-1 and TRBJ2-7): KAGVTQTPRYLIKTRGQQVTLSCSPISGHRSVSWYQQTPGQGLQFLFEYFSETQRNKGNFPGRFSGRQFSNSRSEMNVSTLELGDSALYLCASRGAGVEQYFGPGTRLTVT.

This clone has only a few counts. In the same sample, other DNA sequences code for this CDR3. This rearrangement joins TRBV28 to TRBJ1-3, with D possibly matching TRBD1 (5 bases). V was cut by 10 bases and J by 2 bases, with 12 bases left in between. From germline, CDR1 is MDHEN and CDR2 SYDVKM. The CDR3 is 13 amino acids. The CDR3 nucleotides are TGTGCCACCTTGGGACCTCCTGGAAACACCATATATTTT. As protein: CATLGPPGNTIYF.

As DNA, the CDR3 is TGCGCCAGCAGCCGTCTACAGGGGCCGAACACTGAAGCTTTCTTT. Translated: CASSRLQGPNTEAFF. The V gene is TRBV4-1, the J gene TRBJ1-1; 7 bases fit TRBD1. There are 15 residues in the CDR3. From germline, CDR1 is MGHRA and CDR2 YSYEKL. V shed 4 bases and J 1 base; nucleotides not matched to a gene: 6.

This clone showed up just once. This same CDR3 is encoded by further DNA sequences in the sample. CDR3 sequence reads: CASSLGGGETQYF. CDR3 DNA sequence: TGTGCCAGCAGTCTAGGGGGGGGAGAGACCCAGTACTTC. The chain has TRBV25-1 and TRBJ2-5; a possible D gene is TRBD2 (7 bases). The CDR3 is made up of 13 amino acids. Looked up from germline, CDR1 is MGHDK and CDR2 is SYGVNS. Trimming shortened V by 5 bases and J by 4 bases, and 11 bases separated the two germline ends.

V is TRBV30 and J is TRBJ1-2; D might be TRBD1 (6 bases). Between the trimmed V and J ends, which lost 2 bases and 5 bases, there was a span of 12 bases. This CDR3 is 13 amino acids long. Per the germline V gene, CDR1 is GTSNPN and CDR2 is SVGIG (reference sequence). The CDR3 here is CAWSLGAGYGYTF. CDR3 bases: TGTGCCTGGAGTCTGGGGGCAGGGTATGGCTACACCTTC.

The chain is built from TRBV30 and TRBJ2-2; 10 positions agree with TRBD2. Germline V gene lookup returns CDR1 GTSNPN and CDR2 SVGIG (reference sequence). The V gene end was trimmed by 4 bases and the J gene end by 4 bases; junction bases not matched to a gene: 0. CDR3 length equals 13 residues. The CDR3, as DNA: TGTGCCTGGACTAGCGGGAGCACCGGGGAGCTGTTTTTT. Amino acids: CAWTSGSTGELFF.

This sequence joins TRBV9 and TRBJ1-6, with D uncertain. The germline V gene has CDR1 SGDLS and CDR2 YYNGEE. The CDR3 totals 15 residues. Trimming took off 0 bases at V and 2 bases at J, with 6 bases between the two ends. CDR3: CASSVGTPYNSPLHF. The DNA for the CDR3 is TGTGCCAGCAGCGTAGGGACGCCCTATAATTCACCCCTCCACTTT.

The chain carries TRBV6-1 and TRBJ1-5, with D maybe TRBD1 (5 bases). CDR3 size: 13 residues. Trimming pared 3 bases from V and 6 bases from J, leaving 9 bases between. Germline V CDR1 and CDR2: MNHNS, SASEGT. The CDR3 loop reads CASSDRDGQPQHF. The CDR3 DNA reads TGTGCCAGCAGTGACAGGGATGGTCAGCCCCAGCATTTT.

This clone has more than one count but fewer than ten. The J gene is TRBJ1-2, the V gene TRBV6-4; no clear D. Germline CDR1 MRHNA, CDR2 SNTAGT. CDR3 length equals 13 residues. The V and J ends lost 4 bases and 5 bases respectively, with 11 bases between them. The DNA of the CDR3 is TGTGCCAGCAGTGCCGGGAGATCTTATGGCTACACCTTC. Translating it yields CASSAGRSYGYTF.

The gene calls are TRBV6-1 and TRBJ2-2, with 9 positions matching TRBD1. Germline V lookup: CDR1 MNHNS, CDR2 SASEGT. V shed 5 bases, J shed 4 bases, and the junction held 5 bases outside the gene matches. The CDR3 runs to 15 residues. The CDR3 reads CASSRTGVGTGELFF. In DNA, the CDR3 is TGTGCCAGCAGTAGGACAGGGGTGGGCACCGGGGAGCTGTTTTTT.

About this clone: Other DNA sequences in this specimen translate into the identical CDR3. The chain uses TRBV4-1 and TRBJ2-1, with 9 nucleotides matching TRBD2. The CDR3 consists of 15 residues. The junction had 6 bases not matched to a gene; V was cut back by 3 bases and J by 6 bases. Germline CDR1 reads MGHRA; CDR2 reads YSYEKL. For the CDR3, the DNA is TGCGCCAGCAGCCAGGTAGCGGGAGCGGGCAATGAGCAGTTCTTC. Translating it yields CASSQVAGAGNEQFF.

The CDR3 loop is CASRWDRVDTGELFF. CDR3 sequence (DNA): TGTGCCAGCAGATGGGACAGGGTAGACACCGGGGAGCTGTTTTTT. This chain connects TRBV6-1 to TRBJ2-2, with 9 bases matching TRBD1. Looked up from germline, CDR1 is MNHNS and CDR2 is SASEGT. Trimming removed 6 bases from V and 3 bases from J; junction bases left unmatched: 5. The CDR3 has 15 residues.

The V and J genes are TRBV7-8 and TRBJ2-7, with TRBD1 matching over 10 bases. The CDR3 is 21 residues long. Germline loops: CDR1 SGHVS, CDR2 FQNEAQ. V dropped 1 base and J dropped 0; count of bases not matched to a gene: 18. The CDR3 DNA is TGTGCCAGCAGCTTAGTCTCGCTCCGGGACAGGGGAACCCCTTACTCCTACGAGCAGTACTTC. Protein: CASSLVSLRDRGTPYSYEQYF.

The J gene is TRBJ2-7, the V gene TRBV2; D is perhaps TRBD1 (5 bases). Per germline, CDR1 SNHLY and CDR2 FYNNEI. The CDR3 runs 16 residues. The V and J ends lost 0 bases and 4 bases respectively, with 16 bases between them. Here the CDR3 DNA reads TGTGCCAGCAGTGAAGCGGGCAGGGCAGGATGGTACGAGCAGTACTTC. This gives the protein CASSEAGRAGWYEQYF.

The chain carries TRBV5-1 and TRBJ2-3; the D gene is possibly TRBD1 (6 bases). V lost 7 bases and J 3 bases, leaving 18 bases between the germline ends. CDR1 SGHRS and CDR2 YFSETQ come from the germline V gene. The CDR3 totals 15 residues. This CDR3 reads CASHTSRGITDTQYF. The CDR3 DNA reads TGCGCCAGCCATACCTCTAGGGGGATAACAGATACGCAGTATTTT.

This clone was found once. The V and J genes are TRBV10-3 and TRBJ1-2; 7 bases match TRBD1. The germline CDR1 and CDR2 sequences are ENHRY and SYGVKD. J lost 7 bases, V lost 8 bases, and 7 bases had no gene match. This CDR3 comprises 12 residues. The CDR3 reads CAIDQGVGGYTF. As DNA, the CDR3 is TGTGCCATCGATCAGGGGGTTGGTGGCTACACCTTC.